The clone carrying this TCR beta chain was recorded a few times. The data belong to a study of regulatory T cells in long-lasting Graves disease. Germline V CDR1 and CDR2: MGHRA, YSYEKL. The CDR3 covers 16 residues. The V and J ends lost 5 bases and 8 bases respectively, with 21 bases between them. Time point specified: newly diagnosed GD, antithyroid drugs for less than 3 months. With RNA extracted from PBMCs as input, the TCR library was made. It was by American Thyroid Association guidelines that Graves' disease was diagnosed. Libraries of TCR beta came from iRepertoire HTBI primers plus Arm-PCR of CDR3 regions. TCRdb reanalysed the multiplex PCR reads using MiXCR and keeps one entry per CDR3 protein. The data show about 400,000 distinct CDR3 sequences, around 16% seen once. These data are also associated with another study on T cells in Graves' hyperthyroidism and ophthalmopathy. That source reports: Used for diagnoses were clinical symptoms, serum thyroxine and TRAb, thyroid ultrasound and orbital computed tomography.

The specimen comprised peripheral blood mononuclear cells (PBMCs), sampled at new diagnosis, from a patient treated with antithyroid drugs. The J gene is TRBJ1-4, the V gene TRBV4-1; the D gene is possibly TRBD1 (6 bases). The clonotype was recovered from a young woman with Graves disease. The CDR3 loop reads CASSGRAGHPPEKLFF. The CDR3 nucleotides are TGCGCCAGCAGCGGTCGGGCGGGACATCCCCCCGAAAAACTGTTTTTT.